The 26 T cell receptor beta chains presented below share a single source sample, sequenced in a study of blood T cell repertoires in COVID-19. The assay was immunoSEQ multiplex PCR, and TCRdb's table has in-frame clones only and misses some. This table holds about 160,000 clones, approximately 80% found once. Sequencing used PBMCs or T cells enriched from blood (not recorded which). The receptors originated from a man aged 35-49 years who had recovered from COVID-19.

This clone occurred a few times. The chain uses TRBV5-8 and TRBJ2-1, with 10 nucleotides matching TRBD2. Germline V gives CDR1 SGHTS, CDR2 YDEGEE. The junction had 9 bases not matched to a gene; V was cut back by 4 bases and J by 8 bases. The CDR3 is 15 amino acids. The CDR3: CASSHERGGVYEQFF. The DNA for the CDR3 is TGTGCCAGCAGCCATGAGCGGGGGGGCGTATATGAGCAGTTCTTC.

The chain joins TRBV6-1 to TRBJ2-4, with 7 bases that match TRBD1. CDR1 and CDR2 (germline): MNHNS, SASEGT. J lost 0 bases, V lost 4 bases, and 6 bases had no gene match. CDR3 size: 16 residues. Here the CDR3 DNA reads TGTGCCAGCAGTGGGGGACAGACTCTAGCCAAAAACATTCAGTACTTC. It specifies CASSGGQTLAKNIQYF.

V is TRBV18 and J is TRBJ1-2; maybe TRBD1 (5 bases). The CDR3 totals 15 residues. V dropped 1 base and J dropped 5 bases, with 14 bases sitting between them. The germline CDR1 and CDR2 sequences are KGHSH and LQKENI. Written as DNA, the CDR3 is TGTGCCAGCTCACCACTAAGCAGGGCCTGGTATGGCTACACCTTC. Protein: CASSPLSRAWYGYTF.

V is TRBV2 and J is TRBJ1-1, with no clear D. V lost 4 bases, J lost 4 bases, and 7 bases lay in between. Germline CDR1 reads SNHLY; CDR2 reads FYNNEI. This CDR3 comprises 12 residues. The CDR3 loop is CASSAPVTEAFF. The DNA for the CDR3 is TGTGCCAGCAGTGCCCCGGTCACTGAAGCTTTCTTT.

This chain uses TRBV5-1 with TRBJ2-5; 8 bases line up with TRBD1. There are 15 residues in the CDR3. The J segment lost 2 bases and the V segment lost 3 bases, leaving 6 bases of the junction unmatched. Germline V gives CDR1 SGHRS, CDR2 YFSETQ. The DNA for the CDR3 is TGCGCCAGCAGCTACGGACAGGGCCAACAAGAGACCCAGTACTTC. Residues: CASSYGQGQQETQYF.

This clone was counted only a few times. The chain links TRBV3-1 (or the pseudogene TRBV3-2) to TRBJ2-5, with D perhaps TRBD2 (6 bases). Trimming cost V 4 bases and J 0 bases, with 12 bases left between them. Germline CDR1 LGHDT, CDR2 YNNKEL (reference sequence). This CDR3 contains 15 residues. The CDR3 spells CASSLGSGNQETQYF. The CDR3 bases are TGTGCCAGCAGCCTGGGTAGCGGAAACCAAGAGACCCAGTACTTC.

This clone appeared a single time. The gene calls are TRBV19 and TRBJ2-1, with D perhaps matching TRBD1 (5 bases). The germline CDR1 and CDR2 sequences are LNHDA and SQIVND (reference sequence). V was shortened by 7 bases and J by 0 bases, with 16 bases between the two germline ends. The CDR3 spans 16 residues. This CDR3 is CASTGQTGSSYNEQFF. Here the CDR3 DNA reads TGTGCCAGTACAGGCCAAACAGGAAGCTCCTACAATGAGCAGTTCTTC.

This clone came up a few times. The V call is TRBV4-1, the J call TRBJ2-5, with 7 bases lining up with TRBD2. CDR1 is MGHRA, CDR2 YSYEKL, per germline. Unmatched junction bases numbered 10, after V lost 5 bases and J lost 7 bases. CDR3 length: 14 amino acids. CDR3 amino acids: CASSMPSGLGTQYF. Written as DNA, the CDR3 is TGCGCCAGCAGCATGCCTAGCGGCCTAGGGACCCAGTACTTC.

CDR3 bases: TGTGCCAGCAGTTACCAGGGTGGAAACACCATATATTTT. Protein product: CASSYQGGNTIYF. The chain uses TRBV6-5 and TRBJ1-3; D possibly corresponds to TRBD1 (5 bases). This CDR3 is 13 amino acids long. CDR1 is MNHEY and CDR2 is SVGAGI in the germline V gene. Trimming took 2 bases from V and 3 from J, leaving 5 bases between them.

The V call is TRBV27, the J call TRBJ1-5; maybe TRBD1 (6 bases). This CDR3 is 16 amino acids long. Germline-derived CDR1 and CDR2 are MNHEY and SMNVEV (reference sequence). Trimming stripped 0 bases from V and 5 bases from J, with 14 bases between. The CDR3 loop reads CASSLSGHPRDQPQHF. In nucleotides, the CDR3 is TGTGCCAGCAGTTTATCGGGACACCCACGGGATCAGCCCCAGCATTTT.

This clone was seen repeatedly, ten times or more. The V call is TRBV28, the J call TRBJ2-7; D call uncertain. The CDR3 extends over 11 amino acids. Trimming cost V 5 bases and J 3 bases, with 5 bases left between them. Looked up from germline, CDR1 is MDHEN and CDR2 is SYDVKM. DNA of the CDR3: TGTGCCAGCAGTCGTTACTACGAGCAGTACTTC. Protein product: CASSRYYEQYF.

This chain joins TRBV5-1 and TRBJ1-1, with a tentative D call TRBD1 (6 bases). Trimming pared 0 bases from V and 7 bases from J, leaving 13 bases between. CDR3 length equals 14 residues. Germline CDR1 and CDR2: SGHRS and YFSETQ. In DNA form, the CDR3 reads TGCGCCAGCAGCTTGGGCAGGGGAGGGGATGAAGCTTTCTTT. The encoded protein is CASSLGRGGDEAFF.

The rearrangement joins TRBV19 to TRBJ2-2; TRBD1 is a possible D gene (6 bases). V lost 6 bases and J lost 3, with 14 bases in between. Germline V gives CDR1 LNHDA, CDR2 SQIVND (reference sequence). This CDR3 spans 15 amino acids. CDR3 amino acids: CASRGSQGYTGELFF. The CDR3 bases are TGTGCCAGTAGAGGTTCCCAGGGGTACACCGGGGAGCTGTTTTTT.

The chain couples TRBV30 to TRBJ2-5; D is possibly TRBD1 (5 bases). The V end was cut by 3 bases, the J end by 2 bases, with 10 bases between. This CDR3 is built from 13 residues. Germline values: CDR1 GTSNPN, CDR2 SVGIG (reference sequence). The CDR3: CAWRRQLQETQYF. In nucleotides, the CDR3 is TGTGCCTGGAGACGACAGCTTCAAGAGACCCAGTACTTC.

The chain employs TRBV29-1 and TRBJ2-1; 7 bases align to TRBD2. The CDR3 spans 14 residues. Per the germline V gene, CDR1 is SQVTM and CDR2 is ANQGSEA. V gave up 4 bases and J gave up 4 bases; unmatched junction bases: 7. CDR3 bases: TGCAGCGTTGGAAAGCGGGGTCTATACAATGAGCAGTTCTTC. It codes for CSVGKRGLYNEQFF.

In its sample, this clone was seen once. The V call is TRBV10-3, the J call TRBJ2-1; maybe TRBD1 (7 bases). Trimming took 8 bases from V and 8 from J, leaving 22 bases between them. This CDR3 region has 15 residues. Looked up from germline, CDR1 is ENHRY and CDR2 is SYGVKD. The CDR3 nucleotides read TGTGCCATCCGGAGGGGGCTAGCAGGGCTGGATGAGCAGTTCTTC. Amino acids: CAIRRGLAGLDEQFF.

This clone was recorded once. CDR3 DNA: TGTGCCAGCAGCCCGGGACTAGCGGGGGGGAACAATGAGCAGTTCTTC. This gives the protein CASSPGLAGGNNEQFF. This sequence joins TRBV3-1 (or the pseudogene TRBV3-2) and TRBJ2-1; 16 bases line up with TRBD2. V dropped 4 bases and J dropped 5; count of bases not matched to a gene: 2. The CDR3 contains 16 residues. Germline V CDR1 and CDR2: LGHDT, YNNKEL (reference sequence).

The rearrangement uses TRBV7-7 and TRBJ2-5; unclear D gene. The CDR3 is 13 residues long. Germline values: CDR1 SSHAT, CDR2 FNYEAQ (reference sequence). The ends were cut back, 1 base at V and 5 bases at J, with 8 bases in the middle. The CDR3 is CASSLDREETQYF. The CDR3 DNA reads TGTGCCAGCAGCTTAGATCGAGAGGAGACCCAGTACTTC.

The chain links TRBV6-1 to TRBJ1-1; tentative D call: TRBD1 (6 bases). V was trimmed by 5 bases and J by 6 bases, leaving 10 bases between them. The germline V gene has CDR1 MNHNS and CDR2 SASEGT. The CDR3 is made up of 12 amino acids. The DNA for the CDR3 is TGTGCCAGCAGTCAGGGGTCGCCTGAAGCTTTCTTT. It yields the protein CASSQGSPEAFF.

The gene calls are TRBV7-6 and TRBJ2-3; D is possibly TRBD2 (7 bases). Germline loops: CDR1 SGHVS, CDR2 FNYEAQ. The CDR3 has 15 residues. V was shortened by 1 base and J by 2 bases, with 10 bases between the two germline ends. CDR3 sequence: CASSLVGGPTDTQYF. The CDR3 nucleotides are TGTGCCAGCAGCTTAGTGGGGGGGCCCACAGATACGCAGTATTTT.

In this sample, this clone turned up once. CDR3 protein: CASSLGGGSWETQYF. In nucleotides, the CDR3 is TGTGCCAGCAGCTTAGGCGGGGGATCTTGGGAGACCCAGTACTTC. V usage is TRBV11-3 and J usage is TRBJ2-5, with TRBD2 matching over 7 bases. Germline V lookup: CDR1 SGHNT, CDR2 YENEEA. J lost 5 bases, V lost 1 base, and 7 bases had no gene match. This CDR3 region has 15 residues.

This clone came up a few times. The chain uses TRBV6-1 and TRBJ1-6, with 7 bases matching TRBD1. V shed 3 bases and J 10 bases; nucleotides not matched to a gene: 9. Germline assignment: CDR1 MNHNS and CDR2 SASEGT. CDR3 length: 15 amino acids. The CDR3 sequence: CASSEAGTAWSPLHF. For the CDR3, the DNA is TGTGCCAGCAGTGAGGCCGGGACAGCGTGGTCACCCCTCCACTTT.

As to this clone: The sample holds other DNA sequences that translate to the same CDR3. The chain joins TRBV7-9 to TRBJ1-2, with D perhaps TRBD1 (6 bases). The CDR3 consists of 14 residues. Germline V gene sequence: CDR1 SEHNR, CDR2 FQNEAQ (reference sequence). V dropped 5 bases and J dropped 0 bases, with 10 bases sitting between them. The DNA of the CDR3 is TGTGCCAGCAGCCCCGGACAGACTAACTATGGCTACACCTTC. It translates to CASSPGQTNYGYTF.

The V call is TRBV2, the J call TRBJ2-1; TRBD2 is a possible D gene (6 bases). Germline values: CDR1 SNHLY, CDR2 FYNNEI. The CDR3 extends over 13 amino acids. Trimming stripped 5 bases from V and 7 bases from J, with 12 bases between. The CDR3 coding sequence is TGTGCCAGCAGTAGGGACTTAAGTAATGAGCAGTTCTTC. Residues: CASSRDLSNEQFF. Together with reference TRBV2 and TRBJ2-1, the CDR3 gives the full variable domain: EPEVTQTPSHQVTQMGQEVILRCVPISNHLYFYWYRQILGQKVEFLVSFYNNEISEKSEIFDDQFSVERPDGSNFTLKIRSTKLEDSAMYFCASSRDLSNEQFFGPGTRLTVL.

This clone was counted at least ten times. The chain couples TRBV10-1 to TRBJ1-5; 7 nucleotides line up with TRBD1. The germline V gene encodes CDR1 WNHNN and CDR2 SYGVQD (reference sequence). CDR3 length equals 14 residues. The trim removed 5 bases at V and 2 bases at J, leaving 3 bases unmatched. CDR3 in amino acids: CASSQTGGNQPQHF. In nucleotides, the CDR3 is TGCGCCAGCAGTCAAACAGGGGGCAATCAGCCCCAGCATTTT.

CDR3 amino acids: CASSDRGRGSNQPQHF. CDR3 DNA: TGTGCCAGCAGCGACAGGGGGCGCGGTAGCAATCAGCCCCAGCATTTT. This chain connects TRBV5-6 to TRBJ1-5; 10 bases are shared with TRBD1. This CDR3 contains 16 residues. Germline-derived CDR1 and CDR2 are SGHDT and YYEEEE. The ends lost 4 bases at V and 0 bases at J; junction bases unmatched: 4. Together with reference TRBV5-6 and TRBJ1-5, the CDR3 gives the full variable domain: DAGVTQSPTHLIKTRGQQVTLRCSPKSGHDTVSWYQQALGQGPQFIFQYYEEEERQRGNFPDRFSGHQFPNYSSELNVNALLLGDSALYLCASSDRGRGSNQPQHFGDGTRLSIL.